This T cell receptor (beta chain) was captured in a study of T cells in Graves' hyperthyroidism and ophthalmopathy. RNA transcripts provided the source from which TCR beta CDR3 regions were amplified. The HTBI primer set was used in a first-round RT-PCR of the TCR CDR3. From the multiplex PCR reads, TCRdb called clonotypes with MiXCR, one entry per CDR3 protein. Of about 290,000 distinct CDR3 sequences in the sample, approximately 15% were seen once. The clonotype comes from a woman in her 40s with Graves' hyperthyroidism. The sequenced sample was blood.

CDR3 loop: CASSQDLASREQFF. The DNA of the CDR3 is TGTGCCAGCAGCCAAGATCTGGCGAGCCGAGAGCAGTTCTTC. The chain uses TRBV3-1 and TRBJ2-1; D not resolved. V was cut by 0 bases and J by 10 bases, with 13 bases left in between. The CDR3 consists of 14 residues. Looked up from germline, CDR1 is LGHDT and CDR2 is YNNKEL (reference sequence).